This T cell receptor beta chain was documented in a study of naive and memory T cell subsets. The study's findings and limits: Possibly reflecting memory cells re-expressing CD45RA, a few larger clonotypes occurred in naive repertoires, especially CD8. Diversity fell and Gini index rose from naive through CM, EM, EMRA.

The beta constant-region primer was an equimolar mix of two oligonucleotides covering TRBC1 and TRBC2. Ligated cDNA was amplified by four rounds of PCR with nested alpha and beta constant-region primers and SP2. In TCRdb, the UMI-ligation and nested PCR reads were re-called with MiXCR into one record per CDR3 protein. The sample has over 110,000 distinct CDR3 sequences, approximately 20% seen once. From the second PCR step, alpha and beta chains were amplified apart. CD8 T cells were positively selected from what remained after CD4 positive selection. Cells stained for CD3, CD4, CD8, CD45RA and CD27 were sorted into four subsets. About this clonotype itself: Its antigen is as yet unknown.

Per germline, CDR1 SGHVS and CDR2 FQNEAQ. Trimming took 1 base from V and 2 from J, leaving 9 bases between them. This CDR3 is 15 amino acids long. This sequence was found in a human donor in good health. This sequence joins TRBV7-8 and TRBJ2-1, with D perhaps matching TRBD1 (6 bases). Sequenced: naive CD8+ T cells from blood. The DNA of the CDR3 is TGTGCCAGCAGCTTAGATGGGGGCGCCTACAATGAGCAGTTCTTC. It codes for CASSLDGGAYNEQFF.